The TCR beta chain described here comes from a study of vaccination and CD4 T cells after COVID-19. Study overall: The BNT162b2 or mRNA-1273 vaccine was given to participants in two doses.

Germline values: CDR1 SGHTA, CDR2 FQGNSA. There are 16 residues in the CDR3. V lost 5 bases and J lost 4; bases outside the gene matches: 9. Once obtained from cultured CD4+ T cells, the DNA was sequenced using the Oncomine TCR Beta short-read assay. TCRdb called the PCR reads again in MiXCR, with one record for every CDR3 protein. This table has roughly 4,800 distinct CDR3 sequences, 60% appearing once. Findings of the study overall: The rise in median SARS-CoV-2-reactive clonotypes, from approximately 21 to 40, was not significant.

On this clonotype itself: Its antigen is not identified.

As for treatment: approximately 11-day PBMC culture with coronavirus spike peptide pools or control peptides (ViraFEST assay). During the years 2011-2018, before the COVID-19 pandemic, the unexposed donor's CD4+ T cells were collected. Each well received millions of PBMCs, cultured with about 11 IU/ml IL-2 and 8 to 10 ug/ml peptide pools. V gene TRBV7-2 combines with J gene TRBJ1-2, with 11 nucleotides matching TRBD1. The source of this sequence is a human donor in good health. Source material: CD4+ T cells from blood, cultured in vitro. The CDR3: CASSRRTGGVLYGYTF. The CDR3 nucleotides are TGTGCCAGCAGCCGCCGGACAGGGGGCGTCCTCTATGGCTACACCTTC.